This T cell receptor (beta chain) emerged from a study of metastatic and nonmetastatic thyroid tumors. All patients were untreated before thyroid surgery. This clone was seen ten or more times. Antigen specificity is unknown. TCRdb ran MiXCR on the PCR reads. The profile covers about 92,000 clones, with about 15% appearing a single time and 3.6% taken by the ten largest. CDR3 size: 15 residues. After removal of 0 bases from V and 5 bases from J, the junction contained 8 bases not matched to a gene. Germline CDR1 reads DFQATT; CDR2 reads SNEGSKA (reference sequence). The study's findings and limits: In blood and tumor, TCR beta diversity was reportedly significantly higher in malignant thyroid tumors than in benign nodules.

The chain employs TRBV20-1 and TRBJ2-5; 8 positions agree with TRBD1. The clonotype comes from a female donor with papillary thyroid cancer or a benign thyroid nodule (not recorded which). Some clones in this sample may be carry-over from other donors' samples. Sequencing input: blood. This chain's CDR3 is CSARDLRGRGETQYF. CDR3 bases: TGCAGTGCTAGAGATCTCAGGGGGCGAGGGGAGACCCAGTACTTC.